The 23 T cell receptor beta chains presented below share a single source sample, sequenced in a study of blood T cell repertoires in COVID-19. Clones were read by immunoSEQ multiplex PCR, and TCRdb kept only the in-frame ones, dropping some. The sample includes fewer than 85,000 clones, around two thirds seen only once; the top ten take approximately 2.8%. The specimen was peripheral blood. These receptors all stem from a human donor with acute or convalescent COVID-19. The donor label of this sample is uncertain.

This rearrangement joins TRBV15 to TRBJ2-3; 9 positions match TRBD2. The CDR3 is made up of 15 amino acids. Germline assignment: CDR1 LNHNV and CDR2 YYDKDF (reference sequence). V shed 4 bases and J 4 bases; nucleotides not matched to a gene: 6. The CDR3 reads CATSTGGGAPDTQYF. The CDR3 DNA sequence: TGTGCCACCAGCACCGGCGGGGGGGCCCCAGATACGCAGTATTTT.

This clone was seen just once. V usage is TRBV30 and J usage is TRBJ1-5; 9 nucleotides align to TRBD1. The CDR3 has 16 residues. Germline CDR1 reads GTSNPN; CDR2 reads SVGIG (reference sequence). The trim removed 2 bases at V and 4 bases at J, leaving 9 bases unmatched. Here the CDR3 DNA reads TGTGCCTGGAGTCCGAGTCCGGGACAGGGAAATCAGCCCCAGCATTTT. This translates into CAWSPSPGQGNQPQHF.

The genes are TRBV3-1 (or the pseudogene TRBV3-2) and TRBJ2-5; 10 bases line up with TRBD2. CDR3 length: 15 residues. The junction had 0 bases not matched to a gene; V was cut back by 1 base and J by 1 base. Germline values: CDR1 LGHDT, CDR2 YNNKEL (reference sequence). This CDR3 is CASSQASGGQETQYF. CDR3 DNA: TGTGCCAGCAGCCAAGCTAGCGGGGGCCAAGAGACCCAGTACTTC.

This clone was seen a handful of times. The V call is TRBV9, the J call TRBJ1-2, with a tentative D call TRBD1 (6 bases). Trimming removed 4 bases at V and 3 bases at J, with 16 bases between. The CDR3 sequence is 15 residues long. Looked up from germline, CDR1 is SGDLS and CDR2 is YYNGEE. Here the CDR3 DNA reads TGTGCCAGCAGCACTTCGACAGGCACCGACTATGGCTACACCTTC. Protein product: CASSTSTGTDYGYTF.

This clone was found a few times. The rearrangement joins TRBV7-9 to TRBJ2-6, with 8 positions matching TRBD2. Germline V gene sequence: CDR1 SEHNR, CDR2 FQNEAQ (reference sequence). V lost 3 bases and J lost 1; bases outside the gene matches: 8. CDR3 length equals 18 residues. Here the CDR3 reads CASSFPRGALSGANVLTF. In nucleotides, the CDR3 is TGTGCCAGCAGCTTTCCGCGGGGGGCGCTATCTGGGGCCAACGTCCTGACTTTC.

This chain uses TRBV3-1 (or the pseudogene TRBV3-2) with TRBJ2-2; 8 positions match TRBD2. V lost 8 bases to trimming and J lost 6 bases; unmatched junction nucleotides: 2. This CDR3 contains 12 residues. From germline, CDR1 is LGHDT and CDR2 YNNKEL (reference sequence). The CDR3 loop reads CASGTRPGELFF. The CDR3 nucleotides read TGTGCCAGCGGGACTAGACCCGGGGAGCTGTTTTTT.

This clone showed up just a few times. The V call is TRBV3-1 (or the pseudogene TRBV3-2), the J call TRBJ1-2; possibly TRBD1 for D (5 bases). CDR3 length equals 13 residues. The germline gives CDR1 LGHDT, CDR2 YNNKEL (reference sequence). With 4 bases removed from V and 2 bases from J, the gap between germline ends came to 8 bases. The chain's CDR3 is CASSPQGNYGYTF. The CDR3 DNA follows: TGTGCCAGCAGCCCCCAGGGAAACTATGGCTACACCTTC.

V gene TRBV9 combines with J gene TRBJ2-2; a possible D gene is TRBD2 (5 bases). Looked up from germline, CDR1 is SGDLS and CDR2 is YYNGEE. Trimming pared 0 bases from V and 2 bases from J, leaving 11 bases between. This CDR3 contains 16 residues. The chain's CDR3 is CASSVDFSANTGELFF. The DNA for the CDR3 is TGTGCCAGCAGCGTAGATTTTAGCGCCAACACCGGGGAGCTGTTTTTT.

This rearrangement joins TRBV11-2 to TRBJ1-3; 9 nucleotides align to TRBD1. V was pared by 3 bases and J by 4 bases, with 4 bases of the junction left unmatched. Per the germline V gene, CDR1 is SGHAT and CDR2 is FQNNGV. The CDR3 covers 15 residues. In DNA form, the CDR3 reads TGTGCCAGCAGCTTGGGACAGGGCCAAGGAAACACCATATATTTT. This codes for CASSLGQGQGNTIYF. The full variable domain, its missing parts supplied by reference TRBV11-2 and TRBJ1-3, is EAGVAQSPRYKIIEKRQSVAFWCNPISGHATLYWYQQILGQGPKLLIQFQNNGVVDDSQLPKDRFSAERLKGVDSTLKIQPAKLEDSAVYLCASSLGQGQGNTIYFGEGSWLTVV.

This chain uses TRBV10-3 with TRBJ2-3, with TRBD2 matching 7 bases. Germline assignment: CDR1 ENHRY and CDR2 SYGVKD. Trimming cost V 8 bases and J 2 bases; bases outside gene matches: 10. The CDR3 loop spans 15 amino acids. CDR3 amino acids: CAIGGASGYTDTQYF. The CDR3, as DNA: TGTGCCATCGGGGGTGCTAGCGGTTACACAGATACGCAGTATTTT.

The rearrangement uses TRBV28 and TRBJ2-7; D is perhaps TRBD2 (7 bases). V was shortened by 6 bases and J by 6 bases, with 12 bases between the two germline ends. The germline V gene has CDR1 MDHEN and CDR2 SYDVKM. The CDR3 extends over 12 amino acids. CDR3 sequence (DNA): TGTGCCAGCAGGGGGGGGGCTTTCGAGCAGTACTTC. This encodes CASRGGAFEQYF.

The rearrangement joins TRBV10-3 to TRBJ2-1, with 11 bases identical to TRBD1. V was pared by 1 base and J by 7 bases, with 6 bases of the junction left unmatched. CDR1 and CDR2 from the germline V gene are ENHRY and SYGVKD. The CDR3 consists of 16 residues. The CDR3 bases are TGTGCCATCAGTGAGTGGAGAGGACAGGGGGCAAATGAGCAGTTCTTC. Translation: CAISEWRGQGANEQFF.

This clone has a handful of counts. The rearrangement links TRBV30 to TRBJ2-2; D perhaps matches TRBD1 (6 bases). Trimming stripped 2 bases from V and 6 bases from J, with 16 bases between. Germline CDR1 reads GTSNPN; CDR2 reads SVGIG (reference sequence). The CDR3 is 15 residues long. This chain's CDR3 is CAWSLMGALAGELFF. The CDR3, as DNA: TGTGCCTGGAGTTTGATGGGGGCGCTCGCCGGGGAGCTGTTTTTT.

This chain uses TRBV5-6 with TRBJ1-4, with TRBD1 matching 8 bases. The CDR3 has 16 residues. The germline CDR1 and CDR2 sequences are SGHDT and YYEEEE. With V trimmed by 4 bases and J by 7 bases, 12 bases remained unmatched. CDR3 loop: CASSMRAGGSFEKLFF. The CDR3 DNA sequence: TGTGCCAGCAGCATGCGGGCAGGGGGCTCCTTTGAAAAACTGTTTTTT.

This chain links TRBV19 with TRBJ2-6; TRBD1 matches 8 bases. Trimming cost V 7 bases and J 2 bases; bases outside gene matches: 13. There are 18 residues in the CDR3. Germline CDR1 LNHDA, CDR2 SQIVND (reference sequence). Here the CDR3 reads CASTPRAQGAPGANVLTF. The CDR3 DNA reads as TGTGCCAGTACCCCCAGGGCCCAGGGGGCGCCTGGGGCCAACGTCCTGACTTTC.

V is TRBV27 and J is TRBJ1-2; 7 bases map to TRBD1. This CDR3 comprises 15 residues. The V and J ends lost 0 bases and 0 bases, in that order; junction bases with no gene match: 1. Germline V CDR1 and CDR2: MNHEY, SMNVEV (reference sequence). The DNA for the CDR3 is TGTGCCAGCAGTTTATCGCAGGGGGCTAACTATGGCTACACCTTC. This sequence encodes CASSLSQGANYGYTF.

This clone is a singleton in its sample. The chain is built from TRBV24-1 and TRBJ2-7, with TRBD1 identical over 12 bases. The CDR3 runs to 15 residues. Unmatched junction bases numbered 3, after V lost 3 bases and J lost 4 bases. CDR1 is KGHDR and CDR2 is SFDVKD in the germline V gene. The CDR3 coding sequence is TGTGCCACCAGTGATCCGGGACAGGGGGCTTACGAGCAGTACTTC. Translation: CATSDPGQGAYEQYF.

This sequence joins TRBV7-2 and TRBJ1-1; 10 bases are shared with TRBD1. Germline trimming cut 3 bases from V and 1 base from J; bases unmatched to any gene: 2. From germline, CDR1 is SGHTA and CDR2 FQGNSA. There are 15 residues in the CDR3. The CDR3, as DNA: TGTGCCAGCAGCTTCCGGGACAGGGGGAACACTGAAGCTTTCTTT. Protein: CASSFRDRGNTEAFF.

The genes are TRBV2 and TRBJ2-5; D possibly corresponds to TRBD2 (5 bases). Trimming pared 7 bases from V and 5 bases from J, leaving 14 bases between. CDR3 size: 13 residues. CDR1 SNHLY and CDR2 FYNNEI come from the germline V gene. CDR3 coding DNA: TGTGCCAGCAACATCGCGGACTGGGAGACCCAGTACTTC. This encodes CASNIADWETQYF.

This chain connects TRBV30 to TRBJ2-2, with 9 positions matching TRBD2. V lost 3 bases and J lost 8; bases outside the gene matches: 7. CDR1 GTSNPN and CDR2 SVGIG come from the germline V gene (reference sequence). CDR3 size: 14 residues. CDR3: CAWRAGGPWGELFF. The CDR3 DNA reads TGTGCCTGGAGGGCGGGAGGGCCTTGGGGGGAGCTGTTTTTT.

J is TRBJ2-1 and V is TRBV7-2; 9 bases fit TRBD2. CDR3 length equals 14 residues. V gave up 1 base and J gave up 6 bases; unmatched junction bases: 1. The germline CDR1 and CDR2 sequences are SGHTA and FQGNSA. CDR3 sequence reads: CASSLELAGNEQFF. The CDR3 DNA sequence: TGTGCCAGCAGCTTAGAACTAGCGGGCAATGAGCAGTTCTTC.

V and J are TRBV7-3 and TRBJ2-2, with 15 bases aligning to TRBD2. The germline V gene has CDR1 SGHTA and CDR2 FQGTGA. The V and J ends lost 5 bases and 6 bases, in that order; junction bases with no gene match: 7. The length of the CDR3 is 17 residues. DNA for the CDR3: TGTGCCAGCAGCCGATTGGGGACTAGCGGGAGGCCCGGGGAGCTGTTTTTT. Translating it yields CASSRLGTSGRPGELFF.

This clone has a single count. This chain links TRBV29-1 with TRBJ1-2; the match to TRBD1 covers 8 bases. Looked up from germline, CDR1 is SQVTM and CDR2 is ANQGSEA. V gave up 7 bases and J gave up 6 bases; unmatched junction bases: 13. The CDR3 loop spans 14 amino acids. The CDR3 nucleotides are TGCAGCGGGGGACAGGCGGGAGAGGGTAATGGCTACACCTTC. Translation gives CSGGQAGEGNGYTF. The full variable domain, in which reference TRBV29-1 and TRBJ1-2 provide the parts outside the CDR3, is SAVISQKPSRDICQRGTSLTIQCQVDSQVTMMFWYRQQPGQSLTLIATANQGSEATYESGFVIDKFPISRPNLTFSTLTVSNMSPEDSSIYLCSGGQAGEGNGYTFGSGTRLTVV.